The rows below give T cell receptor beta chains drawn from one sample of a study of blood T cell repertoires in COVID-19. The repertoire was sequenced with immunoSEQ multiplex PCR; TCRdb's copy has only in-frame clones and lacks some. The sample has about 170,000 clones, around three quarters seen once. Sequencing was carried out using PBMCs or T cells enriched from blood (not recorded which). The receptor source for this set is a woman between 65 and 79 years old in a cohort exposed to, infected with or recovered from COVID-19 (not recorded which). Each CDR3 is given with its conserved first and last residue. D genes are given only for firm matches. The size of a clone is reported for some rows only, either as once, few or many, or as a class for expanded clones.

TRBJ1-3,TRBV4-3,-,-,TGCGCCAGCAGCCAAGATGTTCAGGGCGACACCATATATTTT,CASSQDVQGDTIYF
TRBJ2-7,TRBV27,-,TRBD2,TGTGCCAGCAGTCCCAGCGGGAGGGCCTCGTACGAGCAGTACTTC,CASSPSGRASYEQYF
TRBJ2-4,TRBV5-4,-,-,TGTGCCAGCAGTGCGAGGGCTGACAGGGAGGTTCAGTACTTC,CASSARADREVQYF
TRBJ1-4,TRBV19,-,TRBD1,TGTGCCAGTAGTATAGCCCAGGACAGGGGAGAAAAACTGTTTTTT,CASSIAQDRGEKLFF
TRBJ2-7,TRBV27,-,-,TGTGCCAGTAGTAGACGACAGGTTAGCCCTCTTTCCTACGTAACGGAGCAGTACTTC,CASSRRQVSPLSYVTEQYF
TRBJ2-5,TRBV28,-,-,TGTGCCAGCGGGAGGAAGACCGGGGAGACCCAGTACTTC,CASGRKTGETQYF
TRBJ1-4,TRBV4-1,-,-,TGCGCCAGCAGCCAAAACAGGGTGGAAAGACTGTTTTTT,CASSQNRVERLFF
TRBJ2-5,TRBV7-9,-,TRBD2,TGTGCCAGCAGTTTGACTAGCGGGAGAACAGAGACCCAGTACTTC,CASSLTSGRTETQYF
TRBJ2-1,TRBV10-3,few,-,TGTGCCATCAGTGAGGGACAGCCCTCCGAGCAGTTCTTC,CAISEGQPSEQFF
TRBJ1-4,TRBV5-6,-,-,TGTGCCAGCAGCTTGTACCACCCTCGGGCAGGGATGGGTGAAAAACTGTTTTTT,CASSLYHPRAGMGEKLFF
TRBJ1-2,TRBV7-8,-,TRBD1,TGTGCCAGCAGCTCCCTGAGGGGGACAGACTATGGCTACACCTTC,CASSSLRGTDYGYTF
TRBJ1-6,TRBV2,few,-,TGTGCCAGCAGTGAGAGGGAATCCAATTCACCCCTCCACTTT,CASSERESNSPLHF
TRBJ2-7,TRBV28,-,TRBD2,TGTGCCAGCAGTGACCGGGAGGGACGAGGGCACTACGAGCAGTACTTC,CASSDREGRGHYEQYF
TRBJ2-3,TRBV11-2,-,-,TGTGCCAGCAGCTCCAACACAGATACGCAGTATTTT,CASSSNTDTQYF
TRBJ2-5,TRBV2,-,-,TGTGCCAGCCGAAAGACAGAGTACCAAGAGACCCAGTACTTC,CASRKTEYQETQYF
TRBJ1-6,TRBV7-9,-,TRBD1,TGTGCCAGCAGCCCCATGGGGGACAGGATTAATTCACCCCTCCACTTT,CASSPMGDRINSPLHF
TRBJ2-3,TRBV14,-,-,TGTGCCAGCAGCTTATACTTCAGGACAGATACGCAGTATTTT,CASSLYFRTDTQYF
TRBJ2-1,TRBV29-1,-,TRBD2,TGCAGCGTTGAAGATCTAGCGGATGGGCAGTTCTTC,CSVEDLADGQFF
TRBJ2-2,TRBV6-1,-,TRBD2,TGTGCCAGCAGTGAAAGGCTAGCGGGAGTAGGAGGGGAGCTGTTTTTT,CASSERLAGVGGELFF
TRBJ2-7,TRBV7-8,-,-,TGTGCCAGCAGCCCCCAGGAGACAGCCTACGAGCAGTACTTC,CASSPQETAYEQYF
TRBJ2-5,TRBV24-1,-,TRBD2,TGTGCCACCAGTGACCCACGGGCTAGCGGTGAGACCCAGTACTTC,CATSDPRASGETQYF
TRBJ2-3,TRBV5-1,-,-,TGCGCCAGCAGCTTAGGGGGAACTAGCACAGATACGCAGTATTTT,CASSLGGTSTDTQYF
TRBJ1-2,TRBV18,-,-,TGTGCCAGCTCACGAGGGGGAACGGGCTATGGCTACACCTTC,CASSRGGTGYGYTF
TRBJ2-2,TRBV5-1,once,TRBD2,TGCGCCAGCAGCTTGCAGGTAGCGGGAGACACCGGGGAGCTGTTTTTT,CASSLQVAGDTGELFF
TRBJ2-7,TRBV5-1,-,TRBD1,TGCGCCAGCAGCTTGGATGGACAGGGGTACGAGCAGTACTTC,CASSLDGQGYEQYF
TRBJ2-3,TRBV7-9,-,TRBD2,TGTGCCAGCAGCTTCAAACTAGCGGGAGTTCGGACAGATACGCAGTATTTT,CASSFKLAGVRTDTQYF
TRBJ1-5,TRBV28,-,TRBD1,TGTGCCGCCCGGACAGGGGGTGGGGGTCAGCCCCAGCATTTT,CAARTGGGGQPQHF
TRBJ2-7,TRBV7-9,-,TRBD1,TGTGCCAGCAGCTTAGATCCGGGACAGGGACCTGCCGAGCAGTACTTC,CASSLDPGQGPAEQYF
TRBJ2-7,TRBV2,once,-,TGTGCCAGCAGGGACGTCCGGGGCTACGAGCAGTACTTC,CASRDVRGYEQYF
TRBJ2-2,TRBV18,-,-,TGTGCCAGCTCACCCACTTCCGGAGAGGGGCTGTTTTTT,CASSPTSGEGLFF
TRBJ1-2,TRBV29-1,-,-,TGCAGCGCCAGAGCACAGGGCTATGGCTACACCTTC,CSARAQGYGYTF
TRBJ2-7,TRBV11-2,-,TRBD1,TGTGCCAGCAGCCTCAGGGGGCGCGCCTACGAGCAGTACTTC,CASSLRGRAYEQYF
TRBJ2-3,TRBV7-9,-,-,TGTGCCAGCAACCCCTGGAGGGGGCAACTTGCTAGCACAGATACGCAGTATTTT,CASNPWRGQLASTDTQYF
TRBJ2-3,TRBV28,few,TRBD2,TGTGCCAGCAGCGCCCCTAGCGGGACGAGGGCAGATACGCAGTATTTT,CASSAPSGTRADTQYF
TRBJ1-4,TRBV4-2,-,TRBD1,TGTGCCAGCAGCCAAGGACCGGGACAGGGAGATGAAAAACTGTTTTTT,CASSQGPGQGDEKLFF
TRBJ2-7,TRBV10-3,-,-,TGTGCCATCAGTGAGTTGTATAGGGGTGTGGGTCCTTTCTACGAGCAGTACTTC,CAISELYRGVGPFYEQYF
TRBJ1-6,TRBV15,once,TRBD1,TGTGCCACCAGAGGGGTGGCGGGACAGGGCTATAATTCACCCCTCCACTTT,CATRGVAGQGYNSPLHF
TRBJ1-2,TRBV24-1,-,TRBD1,TGTGCCACCAGTGACCCGGGACAGGGTAACTATGGCTACACCTTC,CATSDPGQGNYGYTF
TRBJ1-2,TRBV15,many,TRBD1,TGTGCCACCAGCAGTCGGGAGACAGGGACTGGCTACACCTTC,CATSSRETGTGYTF
TRBJ1-4,TRBV10-3,-,TRBD1,TGTGCCATCAGCGGACAGGGGAATGAAAAACTGTTTTTT,CAISGQGNEKLFF
TRBJ1-5,TRBV2,-,-,TGTGCCAGCAGTGCTACGGGATATTATCAGCCCCAGCATTTT,CASSATGYYQPQHF
TRBJ1-4,TRBV7-9,-,-,TGTGCCATCCCCCGCGCAACTACAACTAATGAAAAACTGTTTTTT,CAIPRATTTNEKLFF